This T cell receptor beta chain is drawn from a study of blood T cell repertoires in COVID-19. Seattle patients were enrolled during active infection and followed longitudinally. Study processing details: Nucleated cell number was recorded as an estimate derived from reference gene primer amplification. Clones were read by immunoSEQ multiplex PCR, and TCRdb kept only the in-frame ones, dropping some. D and trimming were read from the DNA, whereas the V and J calls and clone size are those reported in that table. The sample includes approximately 330,000 clones, about nine tenths seen only once; the top ten take 7.5% to 10%. This CDR3 contains 13 residues. CDR1 and CDR2 (germline): SQVTM, ANQGSEA. V was trimmed by 8 bases and J by 6 bases, leaving 19 bases between them.

The sample taken for sequencing was peripheral blood. This clonotype was obtained from a man aged 25 to 40 with COVID-19, enrolled during active disease. J is TRBJ1-2 and V is TRBV29-1; no firm D call. The CDR3, as DNA: TGCAGCTGGAGAGGGCTCGCGGGTGATGGCTACACCTTC. Translated: CSWRGLAGDGYTF.